This T cell receptor beta chain derives from a study of beta chain features in type 1 diabetes. Study overall: The examined sorted cells totaled about 98 million across samples.

Regarding this clone: The target antigen is unknown.

Isolated RNA was reverse transcribed in full, so expressed TCRB transcripts were sequenced. Assay used: immunoSEQ multiplex PCR; TCRdb lists only in-frame clones, some missing. The sample holds some 350,000 clones; roughly 14% are singletons and the top ten take over 0.014%. In germline, CDR1 is KGHSH, CDR2 LQKENI. The junction had 5 bases not matched to a gene; V was cut back by 3 bases and J by 0 bases. The CDR3 loop spans 16 amino acids. Study observations and caveats: All four CD4+ subsets of Type 1 diabetes patients contained TCRB CDR3s that were moderately but significantly shorter. The naive, central memory and Treg TCRB repertoires showed an apparent similarity that was greater among patients than among healthy donors.

The receptor was isolated from a woman younger than 35 with type 1 diabetes. This chain connects TRBV18 to TRBJ1-1; the match to TRBD1 covers 9 bases. The sequenced material came from naive CD4+ T cells from blood. Here the CDR3 reads CASSPLQGAMNTEAFF. CDR3 DNA sequence: TGTGCCAGCTCACCCTTACAGGGGGCAATGAACACTGAAGCTTTCTTT. Looking up the rest from reference TRBV18 and TRBJ1-1 gives the full variable domain: NAGVMQNPRHLVRRRGQEARLRCSPMKGHSHVYWYRQLPEEGLKFMVYLQKENIIDESGMPKERFSAEFPKEGPSILRIQQVVRGDSAAYFCASSPLQGAMNTEAFFGQGTRLTVV.